This T cell receptor beta chain was sequenced during a study of blood T cell repertoires in COVID-19. Study-level background: Acute and convalescent COVID-19 samples came from the United States, Italy and Spain. From T cells, B-cell-depleted T cells, or PBMCs came the material, which was cDNA or gDNA.

Per the original data handling: Estimated nucleated cell counts came from reference gene primer amplification. Profiling relied on immunoSEQ multiplex PCR, and the TCRdb table lists in-frame clones only, not all of them. The D gene and trimming were derived from the DNA, and the V and J assignments and clone size from that table. Of 310,000 or so clones listed, about nine tenths were seen once; the top ten hold 1%. Material for sequencing was peripheral blood. The origin of this receptor is a man aged 45-65 years with active or convalescent COVID-19.

CDR3 protein: CASSLQGTLGNTIYF. For the CDR3, the DNA is TGTGCCAGCAGCTTACAAGGGACTCTTGGGAACACCATATATTTT. The genes are TRBV7-2 and TRBJ1-3; a weak D match, TRBD1 (5 bases). V lost 2 bases to trimming and J lost 7 bases, with 15 bases between them. This CDR3 contains 15 residues. Germline CDR1 and CDR2: SGHTA and FQGNSA. Supplemented by reference TRBV7-2 and TRBJ1-3, the full variable domain reads GAGVSQSPSNKVTEKGKDVELRCDPISGHTALYWYRQSLGQGLEFLIYFQGNSAPDKSGLPSDRFSAERTGGSVSTLTIQRTQQEDSAVYLCASSLQGTLGNTIYFGEGSWLTVV.